The rows below give T cell receptor beta chains drawn from one sample of a study of cytomegalovirus exposure and HLA in healthy donors. TCRdb's table, derived via immunoSEQ multiplex PCR, lists solely in-frame clones and lacks some. The sample has 120,000 or so clones, roughly 15% seen once. The sample was PBMCs. Receptor source: a woman in her late teens or twenties in good health and CMV-seronegative. Both conserved end residues are part of each CDR3. The D gene is left open where the match is weak. Rows give clone size only sometimes, using once, few, many, or a class for an expanded clone.

V gene	D gene	J gene	clone size	CDR3 protein	CDR3 DNA
TRBV19	TRBD1	TRBJ2-1	NA	CASSLDSGRTGGFYNEQFF	TGTGCCAGTAGTCTGGACTCCGGGAGGACAGGGGGCTTCTACAATGAGCAGTTCTTC
TRBV28	TRBD1	TRBJ1-2	few	CASSLETGGYYGYTF	TGTGCCAGCAGTTTAGAGACAGGGGGCTACTATGGCTACACCTTC
TRBV6-5	NA	TRBJ1-2	few	CASIGGADYGYTF	TGTGCCAGCATTGGGGGGGCGGACTATGGCTACACCTTC
TRBV27	NA	TRBJ2-3	NA	CASSLGMAPQYF	TGTGCCAGCAGTCTCGGGATGGCGCCGCAGTATTTT
TRBV28	NA	TRBJ2-5	few	CASSLWGTGRQETQYF	TGTGCCAGCAGTTTATGGGGAACAGGCCGTCAAGAGACCCAGTACTTC
TRBV28	NA	TRBJ1-4	few	CASTFNSRGKEKLFF	TGTGCCAGCACTTTCAACAGCCGGGGTAAAGAAAAACTGTTTTTT
TRBV19	TRBD1	TRBJ1-2	few	CASSTGGNYGYTF	TGTGCCAGTAGTACAGGGGGGAACTATGGCTACACCTTC
TRBV2	NA	TRBJ1-5	few	CASKGANQPQHF	TGTGCCAGCAAAGGGGCTAATCAGCCCCAGCATTTT
TRBV7-8	NA	TRBJ2-3	few	CASSLGRAADTQYF	TGTGCCAGCAGCTTAGGCAGGGCGGCAGATACGCAGTATTTT
TRBV29-1	TRBD1	TRBJ1-5	NA	CSVTYGTGDSQPQHF	TGCAGCGTAACCTACGGGACAGGGGACAGTCAGCCCCAGCATTTT
TRBV2	TRBD2	TRBJ2-1	few	CASKLGTSGSNNEQFF	TGTGCCAGCAAATTGGGGACTAGCGGGAGCAACAATGAGCAGTTCTTC
TRBV9	TRBD1	TRBJ2-5	NA	CASSLRDRGQETQYF	TGTGCCAGCAGCCTCCGGGACAGGGGGCAAGAGACCCAGTACTTC
TRBV7-2	NA	TRBJ2-7	NA	CASSYTDEQYF	TGTGCCAGCAGCTATACAGACGAGCAGTACTTC
TRBV28	TRBD1	TRBJ1-4	NA	CASSSLPGQGEVKLFF	TGTGCCAGCAGTTCTTTACCGGGACAGGGGGAGGTAAAACTGTTTTTT
TRBV29-1	NA	TRBJ1-2	few	CSVDVDSYGFQGYTF	TGCAGCGTTGATGTGGACAGCTATGGCTTTCAAGGCTACACCTTC
TRBV4-1	NA	TRBJ1-5	few	CASSQVGATPNQPQHF	TGCGCCAGCAGCCAAGTGGGGGCGACCCCCAATCAGCCCCAGCATTTT
TRBV9	TRBD1	TRBJ2-1	NA	CASSGPGQEYNEQFF	TGTGCCAGCAGTGGACCGGGACAGGAGTACAATGAGCAGTTCTTC
TRBV2	NA	TRBJ1-3	NA	CASSEGRLTGNTIYF	TGTGCCAGCAGTGAAGGCCGACTGACTGGAAACACCATATATTTT
TRBV2	NA	TRBJ1-4	NA	CASRTYRVGNEKLFF	TGTGCCAGCAGGACCTACAGGGTTGGCAATGAAAAACTGTTTTTT
TRBV6-5	NA	TRBJ2-1	NA	CASSPRLYNEQFF	TGTGCCAGCAGTCCCCGACTCTACAATGAGCAGTTCTTC
TRBV5-1	TRBD1	TRBJ2-2	few	CASSADRETGELFF	TGCGCCAGCAGCGCAGACAGGGAGACCGGGGAGCTGTTTTTT
TRBV6-1	NA	TRBJ1-5	few	CATQFPGDSNQPQHF	TGTGCCACCCAGTTCCCAGGGGACAGCAATCAGCCCCAGCATTTT
TRBV5-1	NA	TRBJ2-3	NA	CASSLDSGDTQYF	TGCGCCAGCAGCTTGGATAGCGGAGATACGCAGTATTTT
TRBV28	NA	TRBJ2-1	once	CASSPLELEQFF	TGTGCCAGCAGCCCACTAGAGTTAGAGCAGTTCTTC
TRBV7-6	TRBD1	TRBJ2-7	NA	CASSLTIGQVGGEQYF	TGTGCCAGCAGCTTAACTATAGGACAGGTAGGGGGCGAGCAGTACTTC
TRBV9	NA	TRBJ2-2	NA	CASSVTGANTGELFF	TGTGCCAGCAGCGTAACGGGAGCGAACACCGGGGAGCTGTTTTTT
TRBV29-1	NA	TRBJ2-1	NA	CSVEDKGKVYNEQFF	TGCAGCGTTGAAGATAAGGGGAAGGTCTACAATGAGCAGTTCTTC